Sequencing of this T cell receptor beta chain was carried out in a study of T cells in Graves' hyperthyroidism and ophthalmopathy. This clonotype was seen ten or more times. This CDR3 comprises 13 residues. In germline, CDR1 is KGHSH, CDR2 LQKENI. Trimming removed 1 base at V and 8 bases at J, with 9 bases between. Used for diagnoses were clinical symptoms, serum thyroxine and TRAb, thyroid ultrasound and orbital computed tomography. TCR beta CDR3 sequences were amplified from RNA transcripts. The HTBI primer set drove a first-round RT-PCR of the TCR CDR3. In TCRdb, the multiplex PCR reads were re-called with MiXCR into one record per CDR3 protein. This table holds about 770,000 distinct CDR3 sequences, roughly a sixth found once.

This chain connects TRBV18 to TRBJ2-4, with a weak D call TRBD2 (6 bases). The sequenced sample was blood. This receptor was taken from a woman aged 45-60 years with Graves' hyperthyroidism that later progressed to Graves' ophthalmopathy. CDR3 region: CASSPRWGDIQYF. The DNA for the CDR3 is TGTGCCAGCTCACCACGGTGGGGGGACATTCAGTACTTC.